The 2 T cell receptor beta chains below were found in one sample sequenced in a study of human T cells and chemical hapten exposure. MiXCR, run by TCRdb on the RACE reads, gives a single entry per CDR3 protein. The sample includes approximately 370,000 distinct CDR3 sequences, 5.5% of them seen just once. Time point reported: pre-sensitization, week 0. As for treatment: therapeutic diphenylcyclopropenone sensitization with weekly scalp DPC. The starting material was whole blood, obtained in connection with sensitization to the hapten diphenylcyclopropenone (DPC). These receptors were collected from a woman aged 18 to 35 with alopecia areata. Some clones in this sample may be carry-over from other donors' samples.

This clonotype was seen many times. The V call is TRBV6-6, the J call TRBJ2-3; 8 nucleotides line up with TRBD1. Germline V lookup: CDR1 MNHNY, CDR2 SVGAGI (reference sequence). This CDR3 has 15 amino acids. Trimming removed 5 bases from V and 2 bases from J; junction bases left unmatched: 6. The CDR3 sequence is CASSTDRDYTDTQYF. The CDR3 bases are TGTGCCAGCAGTACGGACAGGGATTACACAGATACGCAGTATTTT.

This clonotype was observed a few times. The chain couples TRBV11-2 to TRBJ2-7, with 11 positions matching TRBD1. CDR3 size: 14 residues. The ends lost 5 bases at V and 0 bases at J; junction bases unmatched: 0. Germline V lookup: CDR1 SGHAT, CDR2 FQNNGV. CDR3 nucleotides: TGTGCCAGCAGCGGGACAGGGGGCTCCTACGAGCAGTACTTC. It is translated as CASSGTGGSYEQYF.